A selection of T cell receptor beta chains follows, all from one sample in a study of shared clonotypes between healthy human individuals. The protocol was immunoSEQ multiplex PCR, while the TCRdb copy is restricted to in-frame clones and leaves out a portion. The table includes 2 million to 2.5 million clones, 90% to 97% detected once. The sequenced sample was naive CD4+ T cells sorted from blood. The receptors here all came from a man between 18 and 29 years old in good health. Each CDR3 is given with its conserved first and last residue. D genes are given only for firm matches. Clone size is not always given. Where it is, it says once, few, many or a class for expanded clones.

V	D	J	size	CDR3	DNA
TRBV2	-	TRBJ1-5	-	CASRDDRNQPQHF	TGTGCCAGCAGGGACGACAGGAATCAGCCCCAGCATTTT
TRBV30	-	TRBJ2-1	-	CAWVPRGREQFF	TGTGCCTGGGTCCCTAGGGGTCGGGAGCAGTTCTTC
TRBV9	-	TRBJ2-5	-	CASRVTEPQETQYF	TGTGCCAGCAGAGTGACAGAGCCACAAGAGACCCAGTACTTC
TRBV7-2	TRBD2	TRBJ2-7	-	CASSLAGLAGHYEQYF	TGTGCCAGCAGCTTAGCGGGACTAGCGGGCCACTACGAGCAGTACTTC
TRBV9	-	TRBJ1-2	-	CASSVEAQTNYGYTF	TGTGCCAGCAGCGTAGAGGCACAGACTAACTATGGCTACACCTTC
TRBV28	TRBD1	TRBJ2-7	-	CASSPGTVSSYEQYF	TGTGCCAGCAGCCCCGGGACAGTCAGCTCCTACGAGCAGTACTTC
TRBV6-1	-	TRBJ1-4	once	CASSETRGGGEKLFF	TGTGCCAGCAGTGAAACTCGGGGCGGGGGTGAAAAACTGTTTTTT
TRBV18	TRBD2	TRBJ2-3	-	CASSPVSGRFSTDTQYF	TGTGCCAGCTCACCGGTGAGCGGGAGGTTTTCCACAGATACGCAGTATTTT
TRBV28	-	TRBJ1-1	-	CASSLCTDSPPGAEAFF	TGTGCCAGCAGTTTATGCACAGATTCCCCCCCCGGGGCTGAAGCTTTCTTT
TRBV5-6	TRBD2	TRBJ2-7	-	CASSLVPGTSGAEQYF	TGTGCCAGCAGCTTGGTCCCCGGGACTAGCGGGGCCGAGCAGTACTTC
TRBV2	TRBD1	TRBJ1-1	few	CASTELTGGEKAFF	TGTGCCAGCACCGAGTTGACAGGGGGCGAAAAGGCTTTCTTT
TRBV30	-	TRBJ1-1	-	CAWNRGWNTEAFF	TGTGCCTGGAATCGGGGCTGGAACACTGAAGCTTTCTTT
TRBV7-9	TRBD1	TRBJ1-5	-	CASSLVYGTGGTNQPQHF	TGTGCCAGCAGCTTAGTGTATGGGACAGGGGGGACCAATCAGCCCCAGCATTTT
TRBV5-1	-	TRBJ2-2	-	CASSLITGGELFF	TGCGCCAGCAGCTTGATAACAGGCGGGGAGCTGTTTTTT
TRBV5-1	TRBD1	TRBJ2-5	-	CASSIRQGMETQYF	TGCGCCAGCAGCATCCGACAGGGGATGGAGACCCAGTACTTC
TRBV5-1	-	TRBJ2-1	-	CASKPSSGPYNEQFF	TGCGCCAGCAAGCCCTCGTCAGGGCCCTACAATGAGCAGTTCTTC